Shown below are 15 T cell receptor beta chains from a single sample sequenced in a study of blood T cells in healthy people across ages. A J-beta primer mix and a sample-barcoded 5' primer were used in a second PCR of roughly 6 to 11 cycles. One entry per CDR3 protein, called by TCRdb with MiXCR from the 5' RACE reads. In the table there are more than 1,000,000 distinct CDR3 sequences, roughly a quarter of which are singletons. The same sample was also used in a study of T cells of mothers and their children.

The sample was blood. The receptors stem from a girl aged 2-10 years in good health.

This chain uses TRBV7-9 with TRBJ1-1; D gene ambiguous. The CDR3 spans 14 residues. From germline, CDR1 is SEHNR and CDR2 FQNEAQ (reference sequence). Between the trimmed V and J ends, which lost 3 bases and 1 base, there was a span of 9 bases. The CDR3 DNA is TGTGCCAGCAGCTTCTCACAGACGAACACTGAAGCTTTCTTT. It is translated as CASSFSQTNTEAFF.

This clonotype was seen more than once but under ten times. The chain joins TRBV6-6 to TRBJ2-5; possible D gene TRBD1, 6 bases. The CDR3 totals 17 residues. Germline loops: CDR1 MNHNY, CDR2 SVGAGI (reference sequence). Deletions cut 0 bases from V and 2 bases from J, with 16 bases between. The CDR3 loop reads CASSYSKGVKGQETQYF. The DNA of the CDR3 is TGTGCCAGCAGTTACTCGAAGGGGGTAAAGGGACAAGAGACCCAGTACTTC.

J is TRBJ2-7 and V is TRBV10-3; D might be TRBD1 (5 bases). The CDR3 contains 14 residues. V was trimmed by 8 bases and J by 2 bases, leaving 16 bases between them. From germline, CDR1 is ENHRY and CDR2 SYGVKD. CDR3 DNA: TGTGCCATCGGCGTGGATGACAGTCCCTACGAGCAGTACTTC. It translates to CAIGVDDSPYEQYF.

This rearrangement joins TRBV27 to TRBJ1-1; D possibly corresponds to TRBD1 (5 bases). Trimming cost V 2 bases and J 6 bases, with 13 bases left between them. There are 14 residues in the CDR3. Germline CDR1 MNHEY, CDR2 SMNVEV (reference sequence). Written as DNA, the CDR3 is TGTGCCAGCAGTTTAGGGGGGGAAGGTCCTGAAGCTTTCTTT. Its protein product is CASSLGGEGPEAFF.

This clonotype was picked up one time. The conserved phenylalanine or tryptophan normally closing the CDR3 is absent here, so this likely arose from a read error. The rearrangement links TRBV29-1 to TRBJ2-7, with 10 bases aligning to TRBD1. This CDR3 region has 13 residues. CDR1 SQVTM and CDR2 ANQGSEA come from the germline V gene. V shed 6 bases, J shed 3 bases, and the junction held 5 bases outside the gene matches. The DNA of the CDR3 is TGCAGCGTGCGTGGGGACAGGGGCTACGAGCAGTACTCC. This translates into CSVRGDRGYEQYS.

CDR3 coding DNA: TGTGCCAGCAGCAGACCGACAGGGGGCGACGAGCAGTACTTC. Protein: CASSRPTGGDEQYF. The chain employs TRBV7-9 and TRBJ2-7, with 10 bases aligning to TRBD1. Germline lookup yields CDR1 SEHNR and CDR2 FQNEAQ (reference sequence). V lost 5 bases and J lost 5; bases outside the gene matches: 6. The CDR3 is 14 amino acids.

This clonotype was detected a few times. The DNA of the CDR3 is TGTGCCAGCAGCTCCCCCTCCACCGGGACATTCTACGAGCAGTACTTC. It yields the protein CASSSPSTGTFYEQYF. The chain uses TRBV7-2 and TRBJ2-7; maybe TRBD1 (6 bases). Trimming cost V 4 bases and J 3 bases, with 19 bases left between them. Germline-derived CDR1 and CDR2 are SGHTA and FQGNSA. There are 16 residues in the CDR3.

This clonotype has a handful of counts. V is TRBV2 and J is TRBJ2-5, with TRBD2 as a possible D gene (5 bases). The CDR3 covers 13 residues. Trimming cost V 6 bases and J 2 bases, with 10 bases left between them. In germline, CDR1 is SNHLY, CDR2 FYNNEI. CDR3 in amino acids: CASRPDLQETQYF. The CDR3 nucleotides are TGTGCCAGCAGACCGGACTTACAAGAGACCCAGTACTTC.

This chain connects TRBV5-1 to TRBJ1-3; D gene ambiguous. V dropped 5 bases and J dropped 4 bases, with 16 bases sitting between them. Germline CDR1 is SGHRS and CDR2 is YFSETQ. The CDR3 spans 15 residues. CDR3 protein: CASRGGGPAGNTIYF. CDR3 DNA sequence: TGCGCCAGCAGGGGCGGAGGCCCTGCGGGAAACACCATATATTTT.

CDR3 bases: TGTGCCAGCAGTTTCAGTGCACCCCCTGGAAACACCATATATTTT. Translating gives CASSFSAPPGNTIYF. J is TRBJ1-3 and V is TRBV12-3 or TRBV12-4; D is uncertain. CDR3 length: 15 residues. V was trimmed by 3 bases and J by 2 bases, leaving 11 bases between them.

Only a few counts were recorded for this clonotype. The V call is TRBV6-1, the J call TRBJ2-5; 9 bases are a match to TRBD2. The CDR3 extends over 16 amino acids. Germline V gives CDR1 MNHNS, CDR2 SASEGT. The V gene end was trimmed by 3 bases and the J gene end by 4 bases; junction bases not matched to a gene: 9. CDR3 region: CASSDRERGDRETQYF. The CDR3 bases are TGTGCCAGCAGTGATCGTGAGCGGGGGGACCGAGAGACCCAGTACTTC.

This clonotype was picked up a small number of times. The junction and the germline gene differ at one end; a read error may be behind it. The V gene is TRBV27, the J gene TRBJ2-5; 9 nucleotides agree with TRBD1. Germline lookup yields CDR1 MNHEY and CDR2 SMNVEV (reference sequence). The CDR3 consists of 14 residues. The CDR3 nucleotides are TGTGCCAGCAGTTCCAGGACAGGGGTGGGGCAGACGAACTTC. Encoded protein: CASSSRTGVGQTNF.

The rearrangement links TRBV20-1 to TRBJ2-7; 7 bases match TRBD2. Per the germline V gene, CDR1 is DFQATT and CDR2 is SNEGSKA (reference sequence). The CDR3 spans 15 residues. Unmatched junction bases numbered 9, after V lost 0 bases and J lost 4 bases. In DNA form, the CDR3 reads TGCAGTGCTAGAGATATAATGGGGGGGAATTACGAGCAGTACTTC. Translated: CSARDIMGGNYEQYF.

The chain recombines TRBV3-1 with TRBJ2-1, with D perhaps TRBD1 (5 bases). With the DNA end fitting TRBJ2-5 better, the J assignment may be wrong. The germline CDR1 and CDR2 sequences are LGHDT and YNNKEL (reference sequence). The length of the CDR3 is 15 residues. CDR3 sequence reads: CASSQDPQSGETQYF. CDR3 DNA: TGTGCCAGCAGCCAAGATCCTCAATCAGGGGAGACCCAGTACTTC.

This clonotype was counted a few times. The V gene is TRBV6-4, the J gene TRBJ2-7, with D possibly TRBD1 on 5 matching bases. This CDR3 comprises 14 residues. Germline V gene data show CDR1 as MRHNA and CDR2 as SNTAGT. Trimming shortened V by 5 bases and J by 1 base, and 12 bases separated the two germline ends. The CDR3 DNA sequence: TGTGCCAGCAGTCCTTATACAGGTTCCTACGAGCAGTACTTC. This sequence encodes CASSPYTGSYEQYF.